This is a list of T cell receptor beta chains from one sample in a study of human T cells and chemical hapten exposure. A single record per CDR3 protein comes from TCRdb applying MiXCR to the 5' RACE reads. The data show about 140,000 distinct CDR3 sequences, roughly 4% seen once. Receptors were obtained from a female donor in good health. The CDR3 runs from the conserved cysteine through the conserved F or W.

TRBJ1-1 TRBV7-9 CASSPRQGPQKVGRLNTEAFF
TRBJ1-5 TRBV21-1 CASSRGRDGNQPQHF
TRBJ1-1 TRBV7-2 CASSFPPTRNTEAFF
TRBJ2-1 TRBV11-2 CASSSDPWGYNEQFF
TRBJ2-7 TRBV20-1 CSASPGLAGLGYEQYF
TRBJ2-1 TRBV28 CASKTSGGPGEQFF
TRBJ2-5 TRBV27 CASSLSGSGTETQYF
TRBJ2-7 TRBV6-5 CASSTDRAYEQYF
TRBJ1-1 TRBV6-1 CASSEALEAFF
TRBJ2-1 TRBV5-6 CASSKGLADNEQFF
TRBJ2-7 TRBV28 CASRPGQGDEQYF
TRBJ1-2 TRBV4-1 CASSQRQGFVLGYTF
TRBJ1-6 TRBV27 CASSLGQPDSPLHF
TRBJ2-5 TRBV10-3 CAIGVAIQETQYF
TRBJ1-5 TRBV12-3/TRBV12-4 CASSFIGVNQPQHF
TRBJ1-2 TRBV18 CASSRGTGADYGYTF